A selection of T cell receptor beta chains follows, all from one sample in a study of blood T cell repertoires in COVID-19. Only in-frame clones appear in the TCRdb table, and some are missing; sequencing was by immunoSEQ multiplex PCR. The sample holds some 220,000 clones; about 88% are singletons and the top ten take about 2.4%. Sequences were obtained from PBMCs or T cells enriched from blood (not recorded which). The receptors here all came from a young woman who had recovered from COVID-19. The CDR3 runs from the conserved cysteine through the conserved F or W. The D gene is left open where the match is weak. A row's size may be missing; if present it is once, few, many or a size class.

>TRBD1|TRBV6-2/TRBV6-3|.|TRBJ1-4|16
CASSWARGLKGEKLFF
TGTGCCAGCAGTTGGGCCAGGGGGCTGAAGGGGGAAAAACTGTTTTTT
>TRBD1|TRBV4-2|.|TRBJ2-1|16
CASSQDFDRGYNEQFF
TGTGCCAGCAGCCAGGACTTCGACAGGGGTTACAATGAGCAGTTCTTC
>.|TRBV6-5|.|TRBJ2-1|14
CASRQGRKLDEQFF
TGTGCCAGCAGGCAGGGAAGAAAATTGGATGAGCAGTTCTTC
>.|TRBV5-5|.|TRBJ1-4|15
CASSPWWGGDEKLFF
TGTGCCAGCAGCCCCTGGTGGGGGGGAGATGAAAAACTGTTTTTT
>.|TRBV2|once|TRBJ2-1|14
CASSVRDSGNEQFF
TGTGCCAGCAGTGTTAGGGACTCTGGTAATGAGCAGTTCTTC
>.|TRBV4-3|.|TRBJ2-3|16
CASSQVAGTSTDTQYF
TGCGCCAGCAGCCAAGTCGCCGGGACTAGCACAGATACGCAGTATTTT
>.|TRBV7-2|.|TRBJ2-1|14
CASSSPGLHNEQFF
TGTGCCAGCAGCTCACCGGGACTCCACAATGAGCAGTTCTTC
>.|TRBV5-4|.|TRBJ2-6|16
CASSLDPGSGANVLTF
TGTGCCAGCAGCTTGGATCCAGGGTCCGGGGCCAACGTCCTGACTTTC
>.|TRBV19|.|TRBJ2-5|13
CASSRGPEETQYF
TGTGCCAGTTCGCGGGGCCCAGAAGAGACCCAGTACTTC
>TRBD1|TRBV6-1|.|TRBJ1-2|14
CASSWTGLSYGYTF
TGTGCCAGCAGTTGGACAGGGCTAAGCTATGGCTACACCTTC
>.|TRBV11-2|.|TRBJ1-2|14
CASSLEGQPRGYTF
TGTGCCAGCAGCTTAGAGGGACAACCAAGAGGCTACACCTTC
>.|TRBV5-4|.|TRBJ1-1|13
CASSFTPSTEAFF
TGTGCCAGCAGCTTCACCCCTAGCACTGAAGCTTTCTTT